The rows below give T cell receptor beta chains drawn from one sample of a study of blood T cell repertoires in COVID-19. Measured with immunoSEQ multiplex PCR; TCRdb has only the in-frame clones, and not every one. The table has some 87,000 clones, about four fifths seen once. The specimen was peripheral blood. The source is a human donor in a cohort sampled during active COVID-19. Both conserved end residues are part of each CDR3. Each record gives: J gene, clone size, V gene, CDR3 protein. Part of the rows lack a size; the others show once, few, many or a class for expanded clones.

J: TRBJ1-2
size: .
V: TRBV7-6
CDR3: CASSLAQGMNYGYTF

J: TRBJ2-5
size: once
V: TRBV5-1
CDR3: CASSAGTSGQETQYF

J: TRBJ2-1
size: .
V: TRBV20-1
CDR3: CSASPAGTFMSYNEQFF

J: TRBJ2-7
size: .
V: TRBV5-1
CDR3: CASSKRVENYEQYF

J: TRBJ1-1
size: few
V: TRBV9
CDR3: CASRSGQAARTEAFF

J: TRBJ1-2
size: .
V: TRBV28
CDR3: CASSSPPGTQYGYTF

J: TRBJ1-2
size: .
V: TRBV28
CDR3: CASSPGQGVFYGYTF

J: TRBJ2-5
size: medium-sized
V: TRBV7-9
CDR3: CASSSGLAEKETQYF

J: TRBJ1-3
size: once
V: TRBV12-5
CDR3: CASGFYAGNTIYF

J: TRBJ1-1
size: once
V: TRBV2
CDR3: CASSETSTGNTEAFF

J: TRBJ1-2
size: .
V: TRBV27
CDR3: CASRPGGRLANYGYTF

J: TRBJ2-7
size: .
V: TRBV9
CDR3: CASSLNSYEQYF

J: TRBJ2-2
size: .
V: TRBV12-5
CDR3: CASGLSHRGGELFF

J: TRBJ2-7
size: .
V: TRBV5-1
CDR3: CASSTGQLYEQYF

J: TRBJ1-2
size: .
V: TRBV19
CDR3: CASSPQGVGGYTF

J: TRBJ2-2
size: .
V: TRBV2
CDR3: CASSDTRMLGELFF

J: TRBJ2-2
size: .
V: TRBV7-2
CDR3: CASSLVASGANTGELFF

J: TRBJ2-7
size: few
V: TRBV28
CDR3: CASSLATSGRGYEQYF

J: TRBJ2-7
size: .
V: TRBV4-1
CDR3: CASSQPGQGSYEQYF

J: TRBJ2-7
size: .
V: TRBV28
CDR3: CASSSPGGGGGYEQYF

J: TRBJ2-1
size: .
V: TRBV7-6
CDR3: CASSLEHQGVGLNEQFF

J: TRBJ1-5
size: .
V: TRBV27
CDR3: CASSPRQGLGNQPQHF

J: TRBJ1-2
size: .
V: TRBV6-5
CDR3: CATSGGPSDGYTF

J: TRBJ2-2
size: once
V: TRBV5-1
CDR3: CASSPGVGNTGELFF

J: TRBJ2-7
size: .
V: TRBV13
CDR3: CASSPRGAYEQYF

J: TRBJ2-2
size: once
V: TRBV18
CDR3: CASSLGTSGLSNTGELFF

J: TRBJ1-2
size: .
V: TRBV21-1
CDR3: CASSDRDSESKRGGGYTF

J: TRBJ2-1
size: .
V: TRBV5-1
CDR3: CASSLRLAGRYEQFF

J: TRBJ1-5
size: few
V: TRBV7-8
CDR3: CASSLEAGANQPQHF

J: TRBJ1-5
size: .
V: TRBV6-5
CDR3: CASRQGYSNQPQHF

J: TRBJ1-2
size: once
V: TRBV2
CDR3: CASRRTGTAGGYGYTF

J: TRBJ1-6
size: .
V: TRBV7-8
CDR3: CASSTAGHGNSPLHF

J: TRBJ1-6
size: .
V: TRBV10-1
CDR3: CAPRSFQNSPLHF

J: TRBJ2-3
size: once
V: TRBV5-5
CDR3: CASSLGTSNGDTQYF

J: TRBJ1-1
size: .
V: TRBV2
CDR3: CASSAQVEAFF

J: TRBJ1-2
size: .
V: TRBV5-4
CDR3: CASSPQGQMYGYTF

J: TRBJ2-2
size: .
V: TRBV19
CDR3: CASSIVRRQGVPGELFF

J: TRBJ2-5
size: .
V: TRBV5-1
CDR3: CASTERQGMETQYF

J: TRBJ2-7
size: .
V: TRBV7-2
CDR3: CASSLVTVKSYEQYF

J: TRBJ1-5
size: once
V: TRBV28
CDR3: CASGSLGQGERQPQHF

J: TRBJ2-3
size: .
V: TRBV5-1
CDR3: CASSDGLAGATDTQYF